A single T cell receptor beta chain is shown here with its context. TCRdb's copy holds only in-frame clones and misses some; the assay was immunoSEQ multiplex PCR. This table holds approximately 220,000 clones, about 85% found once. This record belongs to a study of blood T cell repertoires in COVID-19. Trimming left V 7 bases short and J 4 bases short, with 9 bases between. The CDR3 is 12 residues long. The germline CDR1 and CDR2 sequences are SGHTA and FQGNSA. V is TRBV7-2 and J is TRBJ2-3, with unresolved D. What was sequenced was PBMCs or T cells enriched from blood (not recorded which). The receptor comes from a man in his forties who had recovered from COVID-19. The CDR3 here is CASTPRADTQYF. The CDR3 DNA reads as TGTGCCAGCACCCCCCGGGCAGATACGCAGTATTTT.